This entry describes one T cell receptor beta chain. What it binds is not known. The sample belongs to a study of CD8 T cells in ankylosing spondylitis. One entry per CDR3 protein, called by TCRdb with MiXCR from the 5' RACE reads. The table shows roughly 280,000 distinct CDR3 sequences, with 20% occurring only once. Germline CDR1 and CDR2: ENHRY and SYGVKD. V shed 0 bases and J shed 2 bases, with 7 bases lying between them. The CDR3 spans 14 residues. Broader study findings: Significant enrichment of disease-linked clones was reportedly seen in matched ankylosing spondylitis synovial fluid.

The sequencing sample was made of blood, either unsorted or a sorted T cell fraction (not recorded which). The sequence came from a male donor with ankylosing spondylitis or in good health (not recorded which). This chain uses TRBV10-3 with TRBJ1-2; perhaps TRBD1 as D (6 bases). The CDR3 DNA reads as TGTGCCATCAGTGAGTCGACAGGAAACTATGGCTACACCTTC. This codes for CAISESTGNYGYTF.